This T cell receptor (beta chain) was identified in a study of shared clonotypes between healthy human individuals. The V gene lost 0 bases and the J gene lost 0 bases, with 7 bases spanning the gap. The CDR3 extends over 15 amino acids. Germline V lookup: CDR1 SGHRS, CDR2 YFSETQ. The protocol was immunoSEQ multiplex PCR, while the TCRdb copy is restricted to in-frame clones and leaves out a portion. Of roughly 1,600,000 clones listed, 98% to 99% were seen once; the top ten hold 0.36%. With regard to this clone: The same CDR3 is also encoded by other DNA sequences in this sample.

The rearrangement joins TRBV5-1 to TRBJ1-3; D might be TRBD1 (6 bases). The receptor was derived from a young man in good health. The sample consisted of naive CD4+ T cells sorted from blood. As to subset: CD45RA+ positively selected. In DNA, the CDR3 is TGCGCCAGCAGCTTGGCAGGGGTCTCTGGAAACACCATATATTTT. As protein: CASSLAGVSGNTIYF. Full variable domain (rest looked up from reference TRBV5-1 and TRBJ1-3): KAGVTQTPRYLIKTRGQQVTLSCSPISGHRSVSWYQQTPGQGLQFLFEYFSETQRNKGNFPGRFSGRQFSNSRSEMNVSTLELGDSALYLCASSLAGVSGNTIYFGEGSWLTVV.